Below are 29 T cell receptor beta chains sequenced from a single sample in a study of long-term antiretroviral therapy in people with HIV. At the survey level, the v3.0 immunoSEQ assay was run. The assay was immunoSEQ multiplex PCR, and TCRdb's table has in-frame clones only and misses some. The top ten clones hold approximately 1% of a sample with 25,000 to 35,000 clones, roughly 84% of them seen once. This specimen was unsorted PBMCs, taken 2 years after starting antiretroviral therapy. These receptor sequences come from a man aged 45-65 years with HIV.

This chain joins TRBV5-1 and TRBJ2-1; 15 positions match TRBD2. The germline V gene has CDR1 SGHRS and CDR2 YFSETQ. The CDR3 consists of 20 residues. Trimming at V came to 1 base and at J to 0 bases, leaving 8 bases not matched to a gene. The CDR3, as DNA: TGCGCCAGCAGCTTGAGGGGACTAGCGGGGGGACCATCCTCCTACAATGAGCAGTTCTTC. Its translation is CASSLRGLAGGPSSYNEQFF.

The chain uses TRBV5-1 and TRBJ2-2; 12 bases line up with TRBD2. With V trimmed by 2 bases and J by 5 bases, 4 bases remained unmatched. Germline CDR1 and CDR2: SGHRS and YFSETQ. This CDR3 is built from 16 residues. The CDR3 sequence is CASSLLAGGRTGELFF. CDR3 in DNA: TGCGCCAGCAGCTTACTAGCGGGAGGAAGGACCGGGGAGCTGTTTTTT.

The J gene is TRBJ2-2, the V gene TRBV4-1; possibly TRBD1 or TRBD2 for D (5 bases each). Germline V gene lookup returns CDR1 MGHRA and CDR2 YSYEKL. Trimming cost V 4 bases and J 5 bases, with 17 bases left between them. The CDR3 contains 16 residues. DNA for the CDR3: TGCGCCAGCAGCCCCTTCCCTATTGGGGGTACCGGGGAGCTGTTTTTT. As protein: CASSPFPIGGTGELFF.

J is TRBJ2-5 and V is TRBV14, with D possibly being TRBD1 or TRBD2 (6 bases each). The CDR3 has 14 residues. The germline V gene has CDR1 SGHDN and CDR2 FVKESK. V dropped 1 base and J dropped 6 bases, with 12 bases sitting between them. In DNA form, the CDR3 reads TGTGCCAGCAGCCAAGGGGGGGCGGAAAAGACCCAGTACTTC. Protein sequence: CASSQGGAEKTQYF. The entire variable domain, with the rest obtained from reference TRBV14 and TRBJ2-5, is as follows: EAGVTQFPSHSVIEKGQTVTLRCDPISGHDNLYWYRRVMGKEIKFLLHFVKESKQDESGMPNNRFLAERTGGTYSTLKVQPAELEDSGVYFCASSQGGAEKTQYFGPGTRLLVL.

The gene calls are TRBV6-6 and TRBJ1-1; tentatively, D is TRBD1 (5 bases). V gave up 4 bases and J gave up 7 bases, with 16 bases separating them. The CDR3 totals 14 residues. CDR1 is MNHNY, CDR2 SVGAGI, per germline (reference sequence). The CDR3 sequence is CASSFLGPGGEAFF. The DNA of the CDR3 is TGTGCCAGCAGTTTCCTTGGACCTGGGGGTGAAGCTTTCTTT.

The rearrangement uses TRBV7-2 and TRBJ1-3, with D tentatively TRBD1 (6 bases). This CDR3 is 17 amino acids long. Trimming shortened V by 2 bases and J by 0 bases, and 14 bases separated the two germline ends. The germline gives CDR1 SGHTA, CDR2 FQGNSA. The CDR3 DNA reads TGTGCCAGCAGCTTATCAATTGGGGGCAGCTCTGGAAACACCATATATTTT. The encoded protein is CASSLSIGGSSGNTIYF.

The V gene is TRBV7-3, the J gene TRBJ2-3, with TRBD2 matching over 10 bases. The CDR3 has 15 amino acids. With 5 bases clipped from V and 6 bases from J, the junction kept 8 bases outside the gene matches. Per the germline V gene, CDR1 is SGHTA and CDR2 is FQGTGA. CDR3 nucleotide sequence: TGTGCCAGCAGCCCCGGGACTAGCGTCCCGGATACGCAGTATTTT. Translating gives CASSPGTSVPDTQYF. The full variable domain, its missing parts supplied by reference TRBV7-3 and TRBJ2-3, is GAGVSQTPSNKVTEKGKYVELRCDPISGHTALYWYRQSLGQGPEFLIYFQGTGAADDSGLPNDRFFAVRPEGSVSTLKIQRTERGDSAVYLCASSPGTSVPDTQYFGPGTRLTVL.

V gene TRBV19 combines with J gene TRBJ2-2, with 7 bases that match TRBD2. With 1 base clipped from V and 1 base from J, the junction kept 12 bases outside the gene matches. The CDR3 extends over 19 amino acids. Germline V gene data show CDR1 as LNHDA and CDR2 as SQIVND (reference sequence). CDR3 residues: CASSIGSVGRGRNTGELFF. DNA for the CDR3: TGTGCCAGTAGTATAGGGTCGGTTGGGCGGGGGAGGAACACCGGGGAGCTGTTTTTT.

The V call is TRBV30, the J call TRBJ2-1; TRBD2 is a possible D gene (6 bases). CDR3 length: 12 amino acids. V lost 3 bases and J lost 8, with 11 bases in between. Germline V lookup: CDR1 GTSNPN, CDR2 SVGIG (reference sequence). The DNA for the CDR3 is TGTGCCTGGAGCCCCCCGGGAGATGAGCAGTTCTTC. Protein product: CAWSPPGDEQFF.

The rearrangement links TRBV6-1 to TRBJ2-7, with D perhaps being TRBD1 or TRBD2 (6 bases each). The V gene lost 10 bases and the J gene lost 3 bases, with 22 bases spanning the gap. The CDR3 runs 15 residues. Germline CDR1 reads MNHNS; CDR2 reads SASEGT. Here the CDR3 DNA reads TGTGCCACCAACCTCATCAAGGGGGGCCTCTACGAGCAGTACTTC. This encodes CATNLIKGGLYEQYF.

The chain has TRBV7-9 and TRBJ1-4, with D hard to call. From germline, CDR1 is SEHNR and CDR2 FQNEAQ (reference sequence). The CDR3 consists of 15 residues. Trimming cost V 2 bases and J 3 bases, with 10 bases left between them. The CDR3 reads CASSLNRMSNEKLFF. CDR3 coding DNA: TGTGCCAGCAGCTTAAATCGTATGTCTAATGAAAAACTGTTTTTT.

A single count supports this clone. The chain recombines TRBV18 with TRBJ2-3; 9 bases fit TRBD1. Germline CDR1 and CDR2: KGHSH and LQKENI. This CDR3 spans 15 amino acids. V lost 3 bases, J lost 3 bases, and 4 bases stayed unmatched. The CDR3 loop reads CASSPTQGATDTQYF. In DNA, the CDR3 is TGTGCCAGCTCACCGACACAGGGGGCAACAGATACGCAGTATTTT. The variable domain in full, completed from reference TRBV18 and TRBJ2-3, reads NAGVMQNPRHLVRRRGQEARLRCSPMKGHSHVYWYRQLPEEGLKFMVYLQKENIIDESGMPKERFSAEFPKEGPSILRIQQVVRGDSAAYFCASSPTQGATDTQYFGPGTRLTVL.

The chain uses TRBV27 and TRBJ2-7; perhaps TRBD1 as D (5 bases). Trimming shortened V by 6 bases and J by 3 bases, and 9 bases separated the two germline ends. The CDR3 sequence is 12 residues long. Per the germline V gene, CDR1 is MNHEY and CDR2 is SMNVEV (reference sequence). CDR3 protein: CASRNRNYEQYF. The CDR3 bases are TGTGCCAGCAGGAACAGGAACTACGAGCAGTACTTC.

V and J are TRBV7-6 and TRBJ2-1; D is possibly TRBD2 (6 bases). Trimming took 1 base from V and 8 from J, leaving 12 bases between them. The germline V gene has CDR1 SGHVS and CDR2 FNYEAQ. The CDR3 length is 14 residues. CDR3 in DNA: TGTGCCAGCAGCTTAGGGGAGGAGACCGATGAGCAGTTCTTC. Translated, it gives CASSLGEETDEQFF.

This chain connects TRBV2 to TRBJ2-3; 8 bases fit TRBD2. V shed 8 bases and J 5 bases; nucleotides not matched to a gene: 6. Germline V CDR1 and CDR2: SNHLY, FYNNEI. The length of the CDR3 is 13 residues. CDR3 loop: CASGGGRGDTQYF. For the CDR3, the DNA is TGTGCCAGCGGCGGGGGGCGGGGAGATACGCAGTATTTT.

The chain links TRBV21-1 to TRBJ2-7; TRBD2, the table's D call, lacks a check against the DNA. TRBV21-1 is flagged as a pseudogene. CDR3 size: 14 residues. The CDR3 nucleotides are TGTGCCAGCAGCAAACTCGTCCGAGGGTTCGAGCAGTACTTC. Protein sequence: CASSKLVRGFEQYF.

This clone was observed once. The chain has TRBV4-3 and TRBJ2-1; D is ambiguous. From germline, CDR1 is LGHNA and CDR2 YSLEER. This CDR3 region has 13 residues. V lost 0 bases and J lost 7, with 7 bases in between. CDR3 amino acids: CASSQDFDNEQFF. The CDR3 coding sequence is TGCGCCAGCAGCCAAGATTTCGATAATGAGCAGTTCTTC.

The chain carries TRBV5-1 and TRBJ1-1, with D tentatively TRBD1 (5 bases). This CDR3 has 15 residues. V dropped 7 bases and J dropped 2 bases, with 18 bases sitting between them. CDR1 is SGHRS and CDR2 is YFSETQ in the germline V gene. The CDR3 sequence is CASYRDWGQNTEAFF. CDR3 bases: TGCGCCAGCTACCGGGACTGGGGCCAAAACACTGAAGCTTTCTTT.

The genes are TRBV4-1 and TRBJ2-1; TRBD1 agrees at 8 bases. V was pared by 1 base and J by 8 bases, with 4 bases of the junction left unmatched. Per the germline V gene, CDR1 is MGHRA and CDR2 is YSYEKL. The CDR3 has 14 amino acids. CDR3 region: CASSQGQGIDEQFF. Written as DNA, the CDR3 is TGCGCCAGCAGCCAAGGACAGGGGATCGATGAGCAGTTCTTC.

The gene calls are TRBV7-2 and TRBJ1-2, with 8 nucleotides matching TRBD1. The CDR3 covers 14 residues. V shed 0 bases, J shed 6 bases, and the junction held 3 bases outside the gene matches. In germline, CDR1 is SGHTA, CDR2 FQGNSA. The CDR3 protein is CASSLALGQDGYTF. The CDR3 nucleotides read TGTGCCAGCAGCTTAGCCCTGGGACAGGATGGCTACACCTTC.

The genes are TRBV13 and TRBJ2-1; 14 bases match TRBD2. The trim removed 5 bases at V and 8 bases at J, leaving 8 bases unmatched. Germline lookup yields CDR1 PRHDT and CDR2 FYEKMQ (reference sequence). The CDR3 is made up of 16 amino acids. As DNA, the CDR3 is TGTGCCAGCAGCGCCCGACTAGCGGGAGGGGAAGATGAGCAGTTCTTC. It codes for CASSARLAGGEDEQFF.

CDR3 residues: CASSPEGPTEAFF. CDR3 nucleotide sequence: TGTGCCAGCTCACCAGAGGGGCCCACTGAAGCTTTCTTT. V and J are TRBV18 and TRBJ1-1, with a possible D match to TRBD1 (5 bases). Germline V CDR1 and CDR2: KGHSH, LQKENI. The V and J ends lost 2 bases and 4 bases respectively, with 8 bases between them. This CDR3 is built from 13 residues.

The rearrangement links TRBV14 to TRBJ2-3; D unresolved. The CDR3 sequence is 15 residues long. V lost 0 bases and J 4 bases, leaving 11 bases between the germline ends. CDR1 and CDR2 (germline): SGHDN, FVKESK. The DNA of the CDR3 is TGTGCCAGCAGCCAAGAATGGGGAAATCCAGATACGCAGTATTTT. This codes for CASSQEWGNPDTQYF.

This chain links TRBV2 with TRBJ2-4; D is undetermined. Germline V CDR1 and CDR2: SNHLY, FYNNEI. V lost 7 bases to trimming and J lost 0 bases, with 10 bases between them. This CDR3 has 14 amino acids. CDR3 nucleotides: TGTGCCAGCAAGCGTAGTCTAGCCAAAAACATTCAGTACTTC. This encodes CASKRSLAKNIQYF.

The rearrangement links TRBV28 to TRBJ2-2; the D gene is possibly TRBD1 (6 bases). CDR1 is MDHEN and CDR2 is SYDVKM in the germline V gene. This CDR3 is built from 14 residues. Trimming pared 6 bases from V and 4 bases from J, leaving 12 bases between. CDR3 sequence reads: CASRYRVRTGELFF. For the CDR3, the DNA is TGTGCCAGCAGATACAGGGTGCGCACCGGGGAGCTGTTTTTT.

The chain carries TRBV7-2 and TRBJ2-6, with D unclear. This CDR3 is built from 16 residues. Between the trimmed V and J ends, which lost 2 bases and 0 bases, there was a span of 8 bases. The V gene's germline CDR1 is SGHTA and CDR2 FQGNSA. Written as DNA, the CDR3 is TGTGCCAGCAGCTTATTGTGGGGCTCTGGGGCCAACGTCCTGACTTTC. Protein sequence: CASSLLWGSGANVLTF.

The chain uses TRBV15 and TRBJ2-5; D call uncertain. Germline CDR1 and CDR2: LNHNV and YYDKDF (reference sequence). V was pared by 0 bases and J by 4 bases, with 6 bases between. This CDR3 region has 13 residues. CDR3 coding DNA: TGTGCCACCAGCAGAGATGTAGTAGAGACCCAGTACTTC. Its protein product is CATSRDVVETQYF.

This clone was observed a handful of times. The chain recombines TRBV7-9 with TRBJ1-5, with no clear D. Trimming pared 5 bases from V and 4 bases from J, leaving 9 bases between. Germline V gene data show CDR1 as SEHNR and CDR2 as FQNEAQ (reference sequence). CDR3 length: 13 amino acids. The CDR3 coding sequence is TGTGCCAGCAGCCTTTTGCAGAATCAGCCCCAGCATTTT. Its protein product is CASSLLQNQPQHF.

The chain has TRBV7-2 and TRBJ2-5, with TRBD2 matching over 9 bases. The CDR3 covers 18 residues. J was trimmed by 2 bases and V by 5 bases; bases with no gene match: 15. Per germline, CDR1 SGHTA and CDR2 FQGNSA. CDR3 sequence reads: CASSQLLGGGAGQETQYF. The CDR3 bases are TGTGCCAGCAGCCAGTTATTAGGCGGGGGGGCGGGGCAAGAGACCCAGTACTTC.